This passage covers 23 T cell receptor beta chains from one sample sequenced in a study of cytomegalovirus exposure and HLA in healthy donors. Vbeta (60) and Jbeta (13) primers were used in the PCR. The data were produced by immunoSEQ multiplex PCR, yet TCRdb's version contains in-frame clones alone and is incomplete. In the table there are 90,000 to 150,000 clones, over 60% of which are singletons. Sample: PBMCs. These receptors were taken from a human donor in good health.

The chain combines TRBV6-5 with TRBJ2-7; 7 bases line up with TRBD1. V trimming: 5 bases; J trimming: 3 bases; junction bases outside the gene matches: 7. CDR1 and CDR2 from the germline V gene are MNHEY and SVGAGI. There are 14 residues in the CDR3. The CDR3 DNA is TGTGCCAGCAGTCGCACAGGGGCATACTACGAGCAGTACTTC. Protein product: CASSRTGAYYEQYF.

The chain employs TRBV7-6 and TRBJ2-5; a possible D gene is TRBD1 (6 bases). V lost 4 bases and J lost 4, with 10 bases in between. The CDR3 has 13 amino acids. Germline V gives CDR1 SGHVS, CDR2 FNYEAQ. CDR3 protein: CASSWDIGETQYF. The CDR3 nucleotides are TGTGCCAGCAGCTGGGACATCGGAGAGACCCAGTACTTC.

This clone has only a few counts. The chain is built from TRBV5-6 and TRBJ1-1; 7 bases agree with TRBD1. CDR3 length equals 17 residues. The germline V gene has CDR1 SGHDT and CDR2 YYEEEE. The trim removed 3 bases at V and 0 bases at J, leaving 11 bases unmatched. CDR3 residues: CASSSYRDRDMNTEAFF. Here the CDR3 DNA reads TGTGCCAGCAGCTCCTACAGGGACAGAGACATGAACACTGAAGCTTTCTTT.

This clone was counted between two and nine times. V gene TRBV11-3 combines with J gene TRBJ2-6; TRBD2 is a possible D gene (5 bases). The germline CDR1 and CDR2 sequences are SGHNT and YENEEA. V was pared by 2 bases and J by 1 base, with 6 bases between. The CDR3 spans 15 residues. CDR3 sequence: CASSLRGSGANVLTF. In DNA form, the CDR3 reads TGTGCCAGCAGCTTACGAGGGTCTGGGGCCAACGTCCTGACTTTC.

The chain combines TRBV11-2 with TRBJ2-5; 8 positions agree with TRBD2. Germline values: CDR1 SGHAT, CDR2 FQNNGV. The CDR3 has 13 amino acids. Unmatched junction bases numbered 8, after V lost 4 bases and J lost 10 bases. The CDR3 reads CASSSAAGLGQYF. In DNA form, the CDR3 reads TGTGCCAGCAGCTCCGCCGCGGGACTAGGCCAGTACTTC.

DNA of the CDR3: TGTGCCAGCAGCGGTGTCCTAGTTAGGACCCAGTACTTC. Translated: CASSGVLVRTQYF. J is TRBJ2-5 and V is TRBV5-6; no clear D. This CDR3 spans 13 amino acids. The ends were cut back, 4 bases at V and 7 bases at J, with 14 bases in the middle. Per germline, CDR1 SGHDT and CDR2 YYEEEE.

The chain uses TRBV30 and TRBJ2-2, with a possible D match to TRBD1 (5 bases). The CDR3 is 13 residues long. V shed 4 bases and J shed 6 bases, with 12 bases lying between them. Looked up from germline, CDR1 is GTSNPN and CDR2 is SVGIG (reference sequence). The CDR3 is CAWTGWSAGELFF. Written as DNA, the CDR3 is TGTGCCTGGACAGGGTGGTCAGCCGGGGAGCTGTTTTTT.

DNA of the CDR3: TGTGCCTGGAGTAGGCAGGGCTACGAGCAGTACTTC. Translation gives CAWSRQGYEQYF. V is TRBV30 and J is TRBJ2-7; TRBD1 is a possible D gene (5 bases). Trimming removed 2 bases from V and 3 bases from J, with 8 bases in between. The germline CDR1 and CDR2 sequences are GTSNPN and SVGIG (reference sequence). The CDR3 has 12 residues.

V and J are TRBV2 and TRBJ2-7; the match to TRBD2 covers 14 bases. The CDR3 spans 16 residues. CDR1 is SNHLY, CDR2 FYNNEI, per germline. V shed 4 bases and J 3 bases; nucleotides not matched to a gene: 5. CDR3 protein: CASSGTSGGPNYEQYF. The CDR3, as DNA: TGTGCCAGCAGTGGGACTAGCGGGGGGCCTAACTACGAGCAGTACTTC. The full variable domain, its missing parts supplied by reference TRBV2 and TRBJ2-7, is EPEVTQTPSHQVTQMGQEVILRCVPISNHLYFYWYRQILGQKVEFLVSFYNNEISEKSEIFDDQFSVERPDGSNFTLKIRSTKLEDSAMYFCASSGTSGGPNYEQYFGPGTRLTVT.

This chain uses TRBV28 with TRBJ2-2, with a possible D match to TRBD2 (5 bases). The CDR3 runs to 13 residues. With 6 bases removed from V and 8 bases from J, the gap between germline ends came to 13 bases. Looked up from germline, CDR1 is MDHEN and CDR2 is SYDVKM. The CDR3 DNA sequence: TGTGCCAGCAGACCATCGGGGTCTGGGGAGCTGTTTTTT. Translated: CASRPSGSGELFF.

The V and J genes are TRBV18 and TRBJ2-2; TRBD1 matches at 8 bases. V gave up 5 bases and J gave up 2 bases; unmatched junction bases: 4. Per germline, CDR1 KGHSH and CDR2 LQKENI. The CDR3 sequence is 15 residues long. CDR3 DNA: TGTGCCAGCTCATCCGGACAGGGCAACACCGGGGAGCTGTTTTTT. It specifies CASSSGQGNTGELFF.

V is TRBV4-2 and J is TRBJ2-5; D call uncertain. The J call may be mistaken, given a closer DNA end match to TRBJ2-7. The V gene's germline CDR1 is LGHNA and CDR2 YNFKEQ. The CDR3 contains 14 residues. CDR3 protein: CASSPLERSNEQYF. CDR3 in DNA: TGTGCCAGCAGCCCCCTGGAGAGGAGCAACGAGCAGTACTTC.

The chain has TRBV27 and TRBJ1-1, with D uncertain. Looked up from germline, CDR1 is MNHEY and CDR2 is SMNVEV (reference sequence). V dropped 5 bases and J dropped 5 bases, with 24 bases sitting between them. This CDR3 contains 17 residues. CDR3 DNA sequence: TGTGCCAGCAGTCGGGGTCGGCAAGTCTCCTCGAGGACTGAAGCTTTCTTT. Translation gives CASSRGRQVSSRTEAFF.

The chain joins TRBV5-4 to TRBJ2-5, with TRBD1 matching 8 bases. This CDR3 comprises 15 residues. In germline, CDR1 is SGHNT, CDR2 YYREEE (reference sequence). With V trimmed by 4 bases and J by 5 bases, 10 bases remained unmatched. CDR3 nucleotides: TGTGCCAGCAGCCGTGGACAGGGAGACTGGGAGACCCAGTACTTC. Translated, it gives CASSRGQGDWETQYF.

V is TRBV11-3 and J is TRBJ2-3, with TRBD2 matching over 10 bases. Losses at the gene ends were 5 bases for V and 4 bases for J; bases not matched to a gene: 3. CDR1 and CDR2 from the germline V gene are SGHNT and YENEEA. This CDR3 is built from 14 residues. Here the CDR3 DNA reads TGTGCCAGCAGCGATGGGACTAGCGCAGATACGCAGTATTTT. Its translation is CASSDGTSADTQYF.

The chain is built from TRBV5-1 and TRBJ2-7; weak D call: TRBD2 (5 bases). This CDR3 has 16 amino acids. Deletions cut 4 bases from V and 2 bases from J, with 19 bases between. Germline assignment: CDR1 SGHRS and CDR2 YFSETQ. CDR3 coding DNA: TGCGCCAGCAGCGCCCGCGCGGACTCTCCAACCTACGAGCAGTACTTC. Translated, it gives CASSARADSPTYEQYF.

CDR3 coding DNA: TGCGCCAGCAGCACCGGGGGGGACAATCAGCCCCAGCATTTT. It translates to CASSTGGDNQPQHF. V is TRBV5-1 and J is TRBJ1-5; D is perhaps TRBD1 (5 bases). This CDR3 region has 14 residues. The V gene's germline CDR1 is SGHRS and CDR2 YFSETQ. The V gene lost 4 bases and the J gene lost 3 bases, with 11 bases spanning the gap.

This clone was detected a few times. The CDR3 loop is CASKRAGANVLTF. In nucleotides, the CDR3 is TGTGCCAGCAAGAGGGCTGGGGCCAACGTCCTGACTTTC. This chain joins TRBV6-5 and TRBJ2-6, with D possibly being TRBD2 (5 bases). Per germline, CDR1 MNHEY and CDR2 SVGAGI. V dropped 7 bases and J dropped 2 bases, with 6 bases sitting between them. There are 13 residues in the CDR3.

The chain combines TRBV7-3 with TRBJ2-2; perhaps TRBD2 as D (7 bases). Between the trimmed V and J ends, which lost 2 bases and 3 bases, there was a span of 10 bases. The CDR3 consists of 15 residues. Germline V CDR1 and CDR2: SGHTA, FQGTGA. Here the CDR3 DNA reads TGTGCCAGCAGCTTACTAGGGGGGGACACCGGGGAGCTGTTTTTT. Its protein is CASSLLGGDTGELFF.

The chain is built from TRBV28 and TRBJ2-1; 11 nucleotides align to TRBD1. V gave up 5 bases and J gave up 9 bases; unmatched junction bases: 12. CDR3 length equals 16 residues. From germline, CDR1 is MDHEN and CDR2 SYDVKM. This CDR3 reads CASSIPGTGGIVEQFF. The DNA of the CDR3 is TGTGCCAGCAGTATACCCGGGACAGGGGGTATTGTTGAGCAGTTCTTC.

The chain recombines TRBV10-2 with TRBJ1-1, with D maybe TRBD1 (5 bases). V was cut by 5 bases and J by 5 bases, with 9 bases left in between. Germline-derived CDR1 and CDR2 are WSHSY and SAAADI. This CDR3 is built from 12 residues. CDR3 sequence reads: CASSTGLTEAFF. Written as DNA, the CDR3 is TGCGCCAGCAGTACAGGTCTGACTGAAGCTTTCTTT.

The genes are TRBV29-1 and TRBJ1-1; a possible D gene is TRBD1 (5 bases). The germline gives CDR1 SQVTM, CDR2 ANQGSEA. V was shortened by 3 bases and J by 6 bases, with 17 bases between the two germline ends. CDR3 size: 14 residues. CDR3 sequence: CSVEGRQGRAEAFF. As DNA, the CDR3 is TGCAGCGTTGAGGGTCGGCAGGGTCGCGCTGAAGCTTTCTTT.

The rearrangement uses TRBV6-7 and TRBJ1-6; TRBD1 agrees at 8 bases. TRBV6-7 is annotated as an ORF whose role is uncertain. This CDR3 has 18 residues. V lost 7 bases, J lost 10 bases, and 21 bases stayed unmatched. The CDR3 DNA sequence: TGTGCCAGCACTCCCCCCAAGGACAGGGTCGATCGCGGGTCACCCCTCCACTTT. Translating gives CASTPPKDRVDRGSPLHF.